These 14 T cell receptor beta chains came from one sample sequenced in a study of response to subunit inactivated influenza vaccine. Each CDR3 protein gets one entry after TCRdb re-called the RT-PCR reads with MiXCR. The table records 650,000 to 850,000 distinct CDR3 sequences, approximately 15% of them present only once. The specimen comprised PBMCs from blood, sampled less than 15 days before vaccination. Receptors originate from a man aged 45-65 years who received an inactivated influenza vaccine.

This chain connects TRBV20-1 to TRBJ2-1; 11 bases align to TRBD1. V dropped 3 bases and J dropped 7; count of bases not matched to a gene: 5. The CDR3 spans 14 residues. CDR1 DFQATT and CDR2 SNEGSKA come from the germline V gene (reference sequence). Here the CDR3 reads CSASSGTGGNEQFF. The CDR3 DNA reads TGCAGTGCTAGTTCCGGGACAGGGGGTAATGAGCAGTTCTTC.

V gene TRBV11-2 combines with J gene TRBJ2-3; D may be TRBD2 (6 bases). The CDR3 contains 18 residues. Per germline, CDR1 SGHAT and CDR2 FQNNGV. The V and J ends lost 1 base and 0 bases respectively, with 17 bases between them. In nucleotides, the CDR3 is TGTGCCAGCAGCTTAGTAATTAGCGGCAGCCCTAGCACAGATACGCAGTATTTT. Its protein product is CASSLVISGSPSTDTQYF. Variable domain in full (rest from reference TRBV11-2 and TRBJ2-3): EAGVAQSPRYKIIEKRQSVAFWCNPISGHATLYWYQQILGQGPKLLIQFQNNGVVDDSQLPKDRFSAERLKGVDSTLKIQPAKLEDSAVYLCASSLVISGSPSTDTQYFGPGTRLTVL.

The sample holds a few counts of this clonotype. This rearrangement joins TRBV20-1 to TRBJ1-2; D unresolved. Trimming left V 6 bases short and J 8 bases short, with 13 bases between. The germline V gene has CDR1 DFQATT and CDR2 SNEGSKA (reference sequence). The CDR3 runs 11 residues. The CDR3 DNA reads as TGCAGTGCCACTCCCTTAGGGGGCTACACCTTC. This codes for CSATPLGGYTF.

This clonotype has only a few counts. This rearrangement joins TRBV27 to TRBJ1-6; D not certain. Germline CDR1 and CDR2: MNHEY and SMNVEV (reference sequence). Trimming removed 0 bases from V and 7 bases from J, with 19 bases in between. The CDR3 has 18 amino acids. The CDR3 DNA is TGTGCCAGCAGTTTATCGGGTGCGGCGGGGATCGGGAATTCACCCCTCCACTTT. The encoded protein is CASSLSGAAGIGNSPLHF.

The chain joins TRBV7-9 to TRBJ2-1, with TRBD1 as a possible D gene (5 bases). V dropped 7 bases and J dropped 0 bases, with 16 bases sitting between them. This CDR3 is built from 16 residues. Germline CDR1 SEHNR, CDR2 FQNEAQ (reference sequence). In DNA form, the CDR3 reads TGTGCCAGCAATTTACCCTACAGGAGCTCCTACAATGAGCAGTTCTTC. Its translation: CASNLPYRSSYNEQFF. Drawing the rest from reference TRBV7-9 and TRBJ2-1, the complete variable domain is DTGVSQNPRHKITKRGQNVTFRCDPISEHNRLYWYRQTLGQGPEFLTYFQNEAQLEKSRLLSDRFSAERPKGSFSTLEIQRTEQGDSAMYLCASNLPYRSSYNEQFFGPGTRLTVL.

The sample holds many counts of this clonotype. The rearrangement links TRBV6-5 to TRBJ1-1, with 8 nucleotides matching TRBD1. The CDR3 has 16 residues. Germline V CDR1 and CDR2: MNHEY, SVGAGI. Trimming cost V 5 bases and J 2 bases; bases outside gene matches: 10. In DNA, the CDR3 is TGTGCCAGCAGTCACAGGGGGGGACACCTAAACACTGAAGCTTTCTTT. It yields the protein CASSHRGGHLNTEAFF.

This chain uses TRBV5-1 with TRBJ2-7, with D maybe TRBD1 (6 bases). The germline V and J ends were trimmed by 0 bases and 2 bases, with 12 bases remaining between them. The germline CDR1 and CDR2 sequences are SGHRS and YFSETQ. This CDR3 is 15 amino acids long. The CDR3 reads CASSLESGATYEQYF. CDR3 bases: TGCGCCAGCAGCTTGGAGTCAGGGGCCACCTACGAGCAGTACTTC.

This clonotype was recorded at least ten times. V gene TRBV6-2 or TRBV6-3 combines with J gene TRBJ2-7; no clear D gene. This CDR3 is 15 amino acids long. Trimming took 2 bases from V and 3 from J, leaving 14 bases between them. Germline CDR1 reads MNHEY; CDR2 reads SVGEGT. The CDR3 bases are TGTGCCAGCAGTTACCTCGGGCAGGCGATCTACGAGCAGTACTTC. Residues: CASSYLGQAIYEQYF.

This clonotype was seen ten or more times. The CDR3 DNA follows: TGCAGCGTTGATTTAGCTGGGACCAATGAGCAGTTCTTC. Its translation: CSVDLAGTNEQFF. V and J are TRBV29-1 and TRBJ2-1, with D perhaps matching TRBD1 or TRBD2 (5 bases each). V lost 3 bases and J lost 6, with 12 bases in between. Looked up from germline, CDR1 is SQVTM and CDR2 is ANQGSEA. The CDR3 contains 13 residues.

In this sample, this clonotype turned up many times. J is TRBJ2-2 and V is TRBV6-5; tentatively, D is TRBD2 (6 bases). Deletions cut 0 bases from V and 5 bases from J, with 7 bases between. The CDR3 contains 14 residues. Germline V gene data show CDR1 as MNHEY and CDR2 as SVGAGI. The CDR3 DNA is TGTGCCAGCAGTTACTCGGAGGGAACCGGGGAGCTGTTTTTT. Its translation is CASSYSEGTGELFF.

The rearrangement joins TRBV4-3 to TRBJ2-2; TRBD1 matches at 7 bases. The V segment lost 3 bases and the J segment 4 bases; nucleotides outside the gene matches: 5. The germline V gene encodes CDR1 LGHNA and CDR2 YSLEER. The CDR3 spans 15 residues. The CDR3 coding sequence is TGCGCCAGCAGCCACGGGACAGAAATCACCGGGGAGCTGTTTTTT. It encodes CASSHGTEITGELFF.

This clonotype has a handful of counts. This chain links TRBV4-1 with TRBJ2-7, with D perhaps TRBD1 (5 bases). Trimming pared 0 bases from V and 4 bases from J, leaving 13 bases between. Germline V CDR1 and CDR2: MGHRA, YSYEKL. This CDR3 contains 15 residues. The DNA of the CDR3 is TGCGCCAGCAGCCAAGATAAAAGGGGAAGGTACGAGCAGTACTTC. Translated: CASSQDKRGRYEQYF.

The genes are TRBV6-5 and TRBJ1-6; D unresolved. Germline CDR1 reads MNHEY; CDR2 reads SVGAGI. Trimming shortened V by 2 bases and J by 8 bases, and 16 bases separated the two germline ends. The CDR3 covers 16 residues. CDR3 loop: CASSYARQIPDSPLHF. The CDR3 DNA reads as TGTGCCAGCAGTTACGCCCGCCAGATCCCTGATTCACCCCTCCACTTT.

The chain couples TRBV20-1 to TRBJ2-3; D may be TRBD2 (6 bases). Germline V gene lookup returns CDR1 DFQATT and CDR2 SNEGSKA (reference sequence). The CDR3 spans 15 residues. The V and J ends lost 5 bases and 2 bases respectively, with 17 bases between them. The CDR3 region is CSARTRTTYTDTQYF. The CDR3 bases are TGCAGTGCTCGCACTAGGACTACCTACACAGATACGCAGTATTTT.